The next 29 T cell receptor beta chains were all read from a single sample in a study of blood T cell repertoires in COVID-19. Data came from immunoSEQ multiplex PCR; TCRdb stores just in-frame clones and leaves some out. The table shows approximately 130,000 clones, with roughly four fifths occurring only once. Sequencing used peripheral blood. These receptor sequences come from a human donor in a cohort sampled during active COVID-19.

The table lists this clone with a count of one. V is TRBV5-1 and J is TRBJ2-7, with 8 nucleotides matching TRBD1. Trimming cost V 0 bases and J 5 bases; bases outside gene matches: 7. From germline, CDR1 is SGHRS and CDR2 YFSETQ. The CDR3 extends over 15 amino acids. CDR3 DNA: TGCGCCAGCAGCTTGGCCCAGGGGGCGAGAAACGAGCAGTACTTC. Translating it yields CASSLAQGARNEQYF.

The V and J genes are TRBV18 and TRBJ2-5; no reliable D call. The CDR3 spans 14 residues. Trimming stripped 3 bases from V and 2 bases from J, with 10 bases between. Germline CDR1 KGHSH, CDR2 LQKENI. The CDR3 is CASSPSGQQETQYF. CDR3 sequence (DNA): TGTGCCAGCTCACCGTCAGGTCAACAAGAGACCCAGTACTTC.

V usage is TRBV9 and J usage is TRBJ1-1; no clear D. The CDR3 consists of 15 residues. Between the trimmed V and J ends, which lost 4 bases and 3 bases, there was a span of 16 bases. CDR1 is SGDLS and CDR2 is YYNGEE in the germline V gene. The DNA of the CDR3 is TGTGCCAGCAGCCCCTTCGGGGTAGGCCACACTGAAGCTTTCTTT. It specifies CASSPFGVGHTEAFF. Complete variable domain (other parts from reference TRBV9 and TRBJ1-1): DSGVTQTPKHLITATGQRVTLRCSPRSGDLSVYWYQQSLDQGLQFLIQYYNGEERAKGNILERFSAQQFPDLHSELNLSSLELGDSALYFCASSPFGVGHTEAFFGQGTRLTVV.

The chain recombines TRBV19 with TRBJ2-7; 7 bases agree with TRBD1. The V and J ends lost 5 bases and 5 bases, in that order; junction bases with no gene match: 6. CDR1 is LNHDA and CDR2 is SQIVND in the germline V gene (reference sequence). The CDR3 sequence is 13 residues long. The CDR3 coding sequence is TGTGCCAGTAGTGACAGGGTTTCCGACGAGCAGTACTTC. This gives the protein CASSDRVSDEQYF. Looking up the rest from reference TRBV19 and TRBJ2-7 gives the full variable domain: DGGITQSPKYLFRKEGQNVTLSCEQNLNHDAMYWYRQDPGQGLRLIYYSQIVNDFQKGDIAEGYSVSREKKESFPLTVTSAQKNPTAFYLCASSDRVSDEQYFGPGTRLTVT.

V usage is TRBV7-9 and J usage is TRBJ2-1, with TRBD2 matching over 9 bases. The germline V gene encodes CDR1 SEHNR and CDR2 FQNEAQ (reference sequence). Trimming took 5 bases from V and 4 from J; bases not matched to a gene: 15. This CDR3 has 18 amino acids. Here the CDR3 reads CASSPKRRLAGPYNEQFF. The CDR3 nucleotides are TGTGCCAGCAGCCCCAAGAGGCGCCTAGCGGGGCCGTACAATGAGCAGTTCTTC.

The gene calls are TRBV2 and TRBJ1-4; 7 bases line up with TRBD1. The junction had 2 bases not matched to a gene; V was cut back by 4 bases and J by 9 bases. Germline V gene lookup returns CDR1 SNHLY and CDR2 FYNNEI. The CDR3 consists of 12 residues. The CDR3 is CASSGGQQKLFF. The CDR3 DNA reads TGTGCCAGCAGTGGGGGACAGCAAAAACTGTTTTTT.

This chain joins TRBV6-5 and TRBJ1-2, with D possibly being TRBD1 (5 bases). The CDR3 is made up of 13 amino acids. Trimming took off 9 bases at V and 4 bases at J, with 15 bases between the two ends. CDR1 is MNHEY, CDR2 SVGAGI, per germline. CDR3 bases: TGTGCCAGTACATGGGGGGGAATCTATGGCTACACCTTC. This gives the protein CASTWGGIYGYTF.

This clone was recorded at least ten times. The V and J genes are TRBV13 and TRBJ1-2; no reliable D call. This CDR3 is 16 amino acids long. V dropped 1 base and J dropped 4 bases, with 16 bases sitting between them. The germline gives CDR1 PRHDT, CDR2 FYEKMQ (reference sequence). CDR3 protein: CASSLVARRRTYGYTF. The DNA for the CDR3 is TGTGCCAGCAGCTTAGTAGCCAGAAGAAGAACCTATGGCTACACCTTC. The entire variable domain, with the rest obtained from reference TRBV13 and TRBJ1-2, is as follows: AAGVIQSPRHLIKEKRETATLKCYPIPRHDTVYWYQQGPGQDPQFLISFYEKMQSDKGSIPDRFSAQQFSDYHSELNMSSLELGDSALYFCASSLVARRRTYGYTFGSGTRLTVV.

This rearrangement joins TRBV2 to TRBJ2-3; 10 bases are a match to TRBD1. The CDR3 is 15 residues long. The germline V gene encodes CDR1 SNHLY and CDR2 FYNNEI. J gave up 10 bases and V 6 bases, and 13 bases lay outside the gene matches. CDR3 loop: CASSRPTSDRGAQYF. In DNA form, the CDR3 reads TGTGCCAGCAGCCGCCCAACCTCGGACAGGGGGGCGCAGTATTTT.

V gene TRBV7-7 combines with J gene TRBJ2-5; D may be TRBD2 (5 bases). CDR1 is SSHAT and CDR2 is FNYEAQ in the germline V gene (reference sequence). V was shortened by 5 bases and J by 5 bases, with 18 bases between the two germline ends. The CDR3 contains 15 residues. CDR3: CASSPAGSTTETQYF. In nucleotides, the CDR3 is TGTGCCAGCAGCCCCGCGGGCAGCACGACGGAGACCCAGTACTTC.

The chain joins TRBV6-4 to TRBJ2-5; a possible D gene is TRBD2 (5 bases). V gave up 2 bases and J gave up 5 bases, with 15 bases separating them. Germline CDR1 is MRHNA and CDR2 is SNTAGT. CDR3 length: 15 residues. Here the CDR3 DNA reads TGTGCCAGCAGTGACGGAGGACCCGCCGCGGAGACCCAGTACTTC. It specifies CASSDGGPAAETQYF.

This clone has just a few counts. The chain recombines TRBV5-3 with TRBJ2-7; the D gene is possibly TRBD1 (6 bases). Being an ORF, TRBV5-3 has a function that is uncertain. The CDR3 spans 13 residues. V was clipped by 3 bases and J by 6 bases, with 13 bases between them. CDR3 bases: TGTGCCAGAAGCTATCACAGGGACGGCGAGCAGTACTTC. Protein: CARSYHRDGEQYF.

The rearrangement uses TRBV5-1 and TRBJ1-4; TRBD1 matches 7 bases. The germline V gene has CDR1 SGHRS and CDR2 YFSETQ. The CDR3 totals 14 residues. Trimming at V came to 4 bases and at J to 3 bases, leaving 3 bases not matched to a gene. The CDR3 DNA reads TGCGCCAGCAGCGAGGGGGCTTCTAATGAAAAACTGTTTTTT. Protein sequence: CASSEGASNEKLFF. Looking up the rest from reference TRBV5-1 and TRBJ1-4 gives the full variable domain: KAGVTQTPRYLIKTRGQQVTLSCSPISGHRSVSWYQQTPGQGLQFLFEYFSETQRNKGNFPGRFSGRQFSNSRSEMNVSTLELGDSALYLCASSEGASNEKLFFGSGTQLSVL.

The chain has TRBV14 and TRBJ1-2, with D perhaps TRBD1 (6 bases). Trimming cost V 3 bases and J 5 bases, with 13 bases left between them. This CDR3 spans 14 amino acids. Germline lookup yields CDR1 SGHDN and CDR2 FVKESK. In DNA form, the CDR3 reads TGTGCCAGCAGCCATGACAGGTTGTTATATGGCTACACCTTC. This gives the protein CASSHDRLLYGYTF.

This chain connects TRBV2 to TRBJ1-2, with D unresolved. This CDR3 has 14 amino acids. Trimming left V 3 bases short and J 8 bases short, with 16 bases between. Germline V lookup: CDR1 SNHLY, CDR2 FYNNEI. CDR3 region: CASSDRWMPGGYTF. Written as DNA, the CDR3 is TGTGCCAGCAGTGATAGGTGGATGCCGGGGGGCTACACCTTC.

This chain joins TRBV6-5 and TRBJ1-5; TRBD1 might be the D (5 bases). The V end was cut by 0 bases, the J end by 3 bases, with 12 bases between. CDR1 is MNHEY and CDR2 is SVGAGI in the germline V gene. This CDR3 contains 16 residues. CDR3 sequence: CASSYSRQSPNQPQHF. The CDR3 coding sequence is TGTGCCAGCAGTTACTCGAGACAGTCGCCCAATCAGCCCCAGCATTTT.

The CDR3 protein is CASRPSLGSSYEQYF. CDR3 in DNA: TGTGCCAGCCGTCCTTCTCTAGGGAGCTCCTACGAGCAGTACTTC. The rearrangement uses TRBV18 and TRBJ2-7; a possible D gene is TRBD2 (5 bases). V was pared by 8 bases and J by 0 bases, with 17 bases between. CDR1 is KGHSH, CDR2 LQKENI, per germline. The CDR3 has 15 residues.

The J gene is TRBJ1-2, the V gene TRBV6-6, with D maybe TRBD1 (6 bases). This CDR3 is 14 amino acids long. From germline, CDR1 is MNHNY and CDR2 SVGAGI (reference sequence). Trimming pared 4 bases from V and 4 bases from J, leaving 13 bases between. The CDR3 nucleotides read TGTGCCAGCAGTTCACTCGGGACAAGCTATGGCTACACCTTC. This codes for CASSSLGTSYGYTF.

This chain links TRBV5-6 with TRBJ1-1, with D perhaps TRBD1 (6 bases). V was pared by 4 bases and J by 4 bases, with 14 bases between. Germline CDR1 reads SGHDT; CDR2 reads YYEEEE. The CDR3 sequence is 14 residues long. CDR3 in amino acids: CASSRPGESTEAFF. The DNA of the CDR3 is TGTGCCAGCAGCCGCCCAGGGGAGAGCACTGAAGCTTTCTTT.

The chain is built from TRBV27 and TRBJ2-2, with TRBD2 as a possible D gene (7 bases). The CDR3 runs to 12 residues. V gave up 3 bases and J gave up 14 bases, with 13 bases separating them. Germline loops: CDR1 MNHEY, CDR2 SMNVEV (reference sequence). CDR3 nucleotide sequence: TGTGCCAGCAGTTTGGTGGGGGGGCGACTGTTTTTT. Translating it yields CASSLVGGRLFF.

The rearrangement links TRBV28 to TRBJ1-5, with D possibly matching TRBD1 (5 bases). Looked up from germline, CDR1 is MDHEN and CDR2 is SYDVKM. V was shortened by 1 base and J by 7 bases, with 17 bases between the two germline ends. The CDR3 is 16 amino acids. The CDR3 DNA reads TGTGCCAGCAGTTTATCGTATAGGCAGGGAGGCCAGCCCCAGCATTTT. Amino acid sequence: CASSLSYRQGGQPQHF.

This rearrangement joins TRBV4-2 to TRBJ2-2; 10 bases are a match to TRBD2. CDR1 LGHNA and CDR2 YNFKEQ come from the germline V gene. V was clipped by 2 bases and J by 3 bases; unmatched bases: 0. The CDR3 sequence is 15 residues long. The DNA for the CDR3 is TGTGCCAGCAGCCAACTAGCGGGGGACACCGGGGAGCTGTTTTTT. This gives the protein CASSQLAGDTGELFF.

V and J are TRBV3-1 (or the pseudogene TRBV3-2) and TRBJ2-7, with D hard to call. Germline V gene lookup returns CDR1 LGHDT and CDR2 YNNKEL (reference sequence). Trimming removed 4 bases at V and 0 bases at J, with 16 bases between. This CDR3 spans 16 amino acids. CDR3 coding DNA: TGTGCCAGCAGCCCTCCCGACACCATCCACTCCTACGAGCAGTACTTC. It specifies CASSPPDTIHSYEQYF.

CDR3 loop: CASSDSSDRDAEQYF. For the CDR3, the DNA is TGTGCCAGCAGTGACTCGAGTGACAGGGACGCGGAGCAGTACTTC. The V call is TRBV6-4, the J call TRBJ2-7; 7 nucleotides agree with TRBD1. This CDR3 is built from 15 residues. V was clipped by 0 bases and J by 7 bases; unmatched bases: 9. The germline gives CDR1 MRHNA, CDR2 SNTAGT.

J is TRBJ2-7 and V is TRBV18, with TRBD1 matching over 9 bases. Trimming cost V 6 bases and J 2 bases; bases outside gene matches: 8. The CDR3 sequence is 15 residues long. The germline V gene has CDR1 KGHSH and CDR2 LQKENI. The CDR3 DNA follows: TGTGCCAGCTCTGCGCCGGGACAGGGAACCTACGAGCAGTACTTC. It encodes CASSAPGQGTYEQYF.

The CDR3 is CASSQGQGSDTEAFF. In DNA form, the CDR3 reads TGCGCCAGCAGCCAAGGACAGGGATCGGACACTGAAGCTTTCTTT. V usage is TRBV4-1 and J usage is TRBJ1-1; 7 bases are a match to TRBD1. The CDR3 totals 15 residues. Germline V gene data show CDR1 as MGHRA and CDR2 as YSYEKL. The J segment lost 3 bases and the V segment lost 1 base, leaving 5 bases of the junction unmatched.

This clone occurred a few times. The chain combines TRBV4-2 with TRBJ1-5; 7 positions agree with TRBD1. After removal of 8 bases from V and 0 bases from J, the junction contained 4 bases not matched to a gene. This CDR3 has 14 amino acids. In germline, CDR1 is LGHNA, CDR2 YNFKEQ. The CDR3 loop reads CASGTAYSNQPQHF. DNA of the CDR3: TGTGCCAGCGGGACAGCTTATAGCAATCAGCCCCAGCATTTT.

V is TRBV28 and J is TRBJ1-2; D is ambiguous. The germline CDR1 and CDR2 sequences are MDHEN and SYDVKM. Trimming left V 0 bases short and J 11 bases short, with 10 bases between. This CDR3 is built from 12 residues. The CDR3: CASSLWARGYTF. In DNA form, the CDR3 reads TGTGCCAGCAGTTTATGGGCTCGGGGATACACCTTC.

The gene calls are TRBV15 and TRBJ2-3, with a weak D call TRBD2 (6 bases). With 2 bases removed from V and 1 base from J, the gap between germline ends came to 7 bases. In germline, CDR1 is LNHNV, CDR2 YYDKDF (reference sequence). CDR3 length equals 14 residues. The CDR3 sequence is CATSRTGGTDTQYF. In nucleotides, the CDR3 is TGTGCCACCAGCAGAACGGGGGGCACAGATACGCAGTATTTT. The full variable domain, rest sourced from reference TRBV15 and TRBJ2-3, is DAMVIQNPRYQVTQFGKPVTLSCSQTLNHNVMYWYQQKSSQAPKLLFHYYDKDFNNEADTPDNFQSRRPNTSFCFLDIRSPGLGDTAMYLCATSRTGGTDTQYFGPGTRLTVL.